Described below is a single T cell receptor (beta chain) sequence and its context. No antigen is known for it. In a few donor pairs, unstimulated naive, memory, effector memory and TEMRA subsets were sequenced. Trimming shortened V by 6 bases and J by 4 bases, and 12 bases separated the two germline ends. Looked up from germline, CDR1 is KGHSH and CDR2 is LQKENI. CDR3 length: 14 amino acids. This sample is part of a study of siplizumab effects on memory and regulatory T cells. General observations from the study: The majority of clones, roughly 75-95% of proliferating CD4+ or CD8+ clones, lacked an assignable naive or memory phenotype.

The protocol was immunoSEQ multiplex PCR, while the TCRdb copy is restricted to in-frame clones and leaves out a portion. The repertoire holds some 41,000 clones, roughly 90% seen once, with around 0.25% in the top ten. The gene calls are TRBV18 and TRBJ2-2, with a tentative D call TRBD1 (6 bases). The clonotype comes from a human donor in good health. Sequencing was done on a sample of naive CD4+ T cells sorted from blood. CDR3 nucleotide sequence: TGTGCCAGCTCGTCCCAGGGGCCCACCGGGGAGCTGTTTTTT. Protein sequence: CASSSQGPTGELFF.